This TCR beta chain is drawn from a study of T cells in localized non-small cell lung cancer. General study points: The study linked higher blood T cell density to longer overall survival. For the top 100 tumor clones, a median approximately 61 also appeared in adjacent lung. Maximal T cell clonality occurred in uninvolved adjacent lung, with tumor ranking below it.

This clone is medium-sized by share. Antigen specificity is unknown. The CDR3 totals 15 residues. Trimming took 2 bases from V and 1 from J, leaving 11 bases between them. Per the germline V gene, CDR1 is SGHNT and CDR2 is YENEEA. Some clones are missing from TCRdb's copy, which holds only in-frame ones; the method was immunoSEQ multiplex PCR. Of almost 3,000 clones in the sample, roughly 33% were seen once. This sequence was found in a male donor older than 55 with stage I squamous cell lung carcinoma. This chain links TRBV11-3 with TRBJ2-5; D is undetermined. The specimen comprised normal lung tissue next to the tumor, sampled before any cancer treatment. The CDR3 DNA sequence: TGTGCCAGCAGCTTAAAAACAGCGACCCAAGAGACCCAGTACTTC. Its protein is CASSLKTATQETQYF.